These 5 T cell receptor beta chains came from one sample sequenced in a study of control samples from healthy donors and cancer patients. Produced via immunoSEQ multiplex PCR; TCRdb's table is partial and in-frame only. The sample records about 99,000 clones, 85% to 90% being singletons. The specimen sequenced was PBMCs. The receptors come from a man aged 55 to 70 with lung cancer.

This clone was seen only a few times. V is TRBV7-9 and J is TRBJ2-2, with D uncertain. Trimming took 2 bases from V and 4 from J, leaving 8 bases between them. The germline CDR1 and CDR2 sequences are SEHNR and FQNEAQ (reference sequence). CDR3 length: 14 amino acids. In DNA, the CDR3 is TGTGCCAGCAGCTTAAGCCGGTCCACCGGGGAGCTGTTTTTT. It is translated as CASSLSRSTGELFF.

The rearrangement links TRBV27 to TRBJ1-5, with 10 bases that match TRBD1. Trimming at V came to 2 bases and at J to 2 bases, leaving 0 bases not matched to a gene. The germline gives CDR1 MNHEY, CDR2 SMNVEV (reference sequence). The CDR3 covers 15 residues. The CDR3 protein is CASSLGTGGNQPQHF. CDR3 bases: TGTGCCAGCAGTTTAGGGACAGGGGGCAATCAGCCCCAGCATTTT.

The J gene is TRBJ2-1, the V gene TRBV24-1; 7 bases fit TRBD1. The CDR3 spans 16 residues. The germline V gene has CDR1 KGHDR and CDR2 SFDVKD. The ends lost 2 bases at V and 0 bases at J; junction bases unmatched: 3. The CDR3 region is CATSDYRGSSYNEQFF. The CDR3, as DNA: TGTGCCACCAGTGATTACAGGGGTTCCTCCTACAATGAGCAGTTCTTC.

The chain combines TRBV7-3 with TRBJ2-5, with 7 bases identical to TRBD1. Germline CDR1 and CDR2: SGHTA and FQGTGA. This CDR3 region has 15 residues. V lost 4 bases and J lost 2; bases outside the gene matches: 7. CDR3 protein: CASSYRGGQQETQYF. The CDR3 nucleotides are TGTGCCAGCAGCTACAGGGGCGGGCAACAAGAGACCCAGTACTTC.

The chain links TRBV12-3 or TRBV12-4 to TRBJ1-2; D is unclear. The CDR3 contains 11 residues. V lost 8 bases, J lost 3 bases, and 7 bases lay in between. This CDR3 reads CASREDYGYTF. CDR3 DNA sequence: TGTGCCAGCCGGGAAGACTATGGCTACACCTTC.